The 14 T cell receptor beta chains below come from one sample, sequenced in a study of siplizumab effects on memory and regulatory T cells. Coculturing at 37°C lasted 5 to 6 days for the mixed lymphocyte reaction cells. Their antigens are not known. Only in-frame clones appear in the TCRdb table, and some are missing; sequencing was by immunoSEQ multiplex PCR. The repertoire includes 9,700 or so clones, around 40% of them detected once, and 8.5% to 9.5% sits in the top ten. Sequencing was done on a sample of CFSE-low (dividing) CD4+ T cells sorted from an allogeneic mixed lymphocyte reaction. These TCRs come from a human donor in good health; the cells came from an allogeneic mixed lymphocyte reaction.

The J gene is TRBJ2-1, the V gene TRBV7-9, with 8 bases fitting TRBD2. Germline lookup yields CDR1 SEHNR and CDR2 FQNEAQ (reference sequence). After removal of 2 bases from V and 1 base from J, the junction contained 1 base not matched to a gene. The CDR3 consists of 15 residues. The CDR3 DNA reads TGTGCCAGCAGCTTAAGCGGGGGATCCTACAATGAGCAGTTCTTC. Amino acids: CASSLSGGSYNEQFF.

The chain is built from TRBV9 and TRBJ2-7, with D unresolved. CDR3 length: 18 residues. The V end lost 3 bases, the J end lost 0 bases, and 22 bases lay between the germline ends. The germline V gene has CDR1 SGDLS and CDR2 YYNGEE. The CDR3 DNA reads as TGTGCCAGCAGCGCCAACCCGATTGAGGTCCCATACTCCTACGAGCAGTACTTC. Amino acid sequence: CASSANPIEVPYSYEQYF.

The chain is built from TRBV30 and TRBJ1-4; TRBD1 agrees at 7 bases. CDR1 is GTSNPN, CDR2 SVGIG, per germline (reference sequence). Unmatched junction bases numbered 4, after V lost 4 bases and J lost 5 bases. This CDR3 comprises 13 residues. The CDR3 DNA reads TGTGCCTGGACCCGACAGGGAAATGAAAAACTGTTTTTT. Its translation is CAWTRQGNEKLFF.

This chain connects TRBV12-5 to TRBJ1-1, with 7 bases fitting TRBD1. J lost 4 bases, V lost 5 bases, and 10 bases had no gene match. The length of the CDR3 is 15 residues. Germline assignment: CDR1 LGHNT and CDR2 FRNRAP. This CDR3 reads CASGTIRGAVTEAFF. DNA for the CDR3: TGTGCTAGTGGTACCATCAGGGGGGCGGTCACTGAAGCTTTCTTT.

This clone occurred once. The chain couples TRBV6-6 to TRBJ2-5; 9 nucleotides agree with TRBD2. The CDR3 contains 14 residues. Looked up from germline, CDR1 is MNHNY and CDR2 is SVGAGI (reference sequence). The junction had 7 bases not matched to a gene; V was cut back by 6 bases and J by 5 bases. CDR3 protein: CASRNSGSRETQYF. The CDR3 nucleotides read TGTGCCAGCAGAAATAGCGGGAGCCGGGAGACCCAGTACTTC.

The chain employs TRBV5-1 and TRBJ2-1, with 8 positions matching TRBD1. CDR3 length equals 15 residues. Unmatched junction bases numbered 2, after V lost 3 bases and J lost 0 bases. Germline CDR1 and CDR2: SGHRS and YFSETQ. CDR3 in amino acids: CASSSDRASYNEQFF. In DNA form, the CDR3 reads TGCGCCAGCAGCTCGGACAGGGCCTCCTACAATGAGCAGTTCTTC.

This clone appeared once. The chain is built from TRBV5-1 and TRBJ1-5; no reliable D call. The CDR3 runs 14 residues. Germline V gene sequence: CDR1 SGHRS, CDR2 YFSETQ. Deletions cut 4 bases from V and 3 bases from J, with 11 bases between. In nucleotides, the CDR3 is TGCGCCAGCAGCCAGGACGGATTCAATCAGCCCCAGCATTTT. It codes for CASSQDGFNQPQHF.

This clone was detected a few times. V gene TRBV29-1 combines with J gene TRBJ2-7; 9 bases are shared with TRBD2. Trimming at V came to 1 base and at J to 6 bases, leaving 13 bases not matched to a gene. This CDR3 comprises 16 residues. Germline V gene lookup returns CDR1 SQVTM and CDR2 ANQGSEA. The CDR3 nucleotides read TGCAGCGTTGAAGCACCGGGACTAGCAAGAGTAGGCGAGCAGTACTTC. Its translation is CSVEAPGLARVGEQYF.

The chain recombines TRBV5-5 with TRBJ2-4; TRBD1 agrees at 9 bases. The germline V gene has CDR1 SGHKS and CDR2 YYEKEE (reference sequence). Losses at the gene ends were 5 bases for V and 0 bases for J; bases not matched to a gene: 18. The CDR3 totals 20 residues. The CDR3: CASSYDRGTGSELAKNIQYF. As DNA, the CDR3 is TGTGCCAGCAGTTACGACCGGGGGACAGGGTCCGAGCTAGCCAAAAACATTCAGTACTTC.

The chain is built from TRBV7-3 and TRBJ2-1; D unclear. V was trimmed by 4 bases and J by 3 bases, leaving 10 bases between them. Germline V lookup: CDR1 SGHTA, CDR2 FQGTGA. The CDR3 is made up of 14 amino acids. The CDR3 region has the DNA TGTGCCAGCAGCTCTGGTTCTAGCTACAATGAGCAGTTCTTC. Its translation: CASSSGSSYNEQFF.

This clone rates as medium-sized. The genes are TRBV7-9 and TRBJ2-4; the D call may be TRBD1 or TRBD2 (5 bases each). Trimming left V 5 bases short and J 0 bases short, with 8 bases between. The CDR3 totals 14 residues. Germline V gene data show CDR1 as SEHNR and CDR2 as FQNEAQ (reference sequence). The CDR3 DNA sequence: TGTGCCAGCAGCAGAGGGGTAGCCAAAAACATTCAGTACTTC. Translation: CASSRGVAKNIQYF. Complete variable domain (other parts from reference TRBV7-9 and TRBJ2-4): DTGVSQNPRHKITKRGQNVTFRCDPISEHNRLYWYRQTLGQGPEFLTYFQNEAQLEKSRLLSDRFSAERPKGSFSTLEIQRTEQGDSAMYLCASSRGVAKNIQYFGAGTRLSVL.

The V call is TRBV19, the J call TRBJ2-5, with a weak D call TRBD1 (5 bases). The V end lost 0 bases, the J end lost 2 bases, and 10 bases lay between the germline ends. This CDR3 is built from 15 residues. Germline loops: CDR1 LNHDA, CDR2 SQIVND (reference sequence). The CDR3 nucleotides are TGTGCCAGTAGTATAGAGGGCAGGGCGCAAGAGACCCAGTACTTC. This encodes CASSIEGRAQETQYF.

This clone was detected a few times. V gene TRBV25-1 combines with J gene TRBJ1-1, with 7 positions matching TRBD1. The CDR3 has 14 residues. CDR1 MGHDK and CDR2 SYGVNS come from the germline V gene. The V segment lost 6 bases and the J segment 4 bases; nucleotides outside the gene matches: 8. CDR3 amino acids: CASRETRDSTEAFF. In nucleotides, the CDR3 is TGTGCCAGCAGAGAGACCCGGGACAGCACTGAAGCTTTCTTT.

The chain is built from TRBV19 and TRBJ1-2; possibly TRBD1 for D (5 bases). Trimming left V 6 bases short and J 2 bases short, with 10 bases between. The CDR3 length is 13 residues. Germline CDR1 reads LNHDA; CDR2 reads SQIVND (reference sequence). This CDR3 reads CASSKTENYGYTF. The CDR3 nucleotides read TGTGCCAGTAGCAAGACAGAGAACTATGGCTACACCTTC.